This T cell receptor beta chain was identified in a study of technical replicates of blood from several donors. Looked up from germline, CDR1 is SGHRS and CDR2 is YFSETQ. This CDR3 region has 16 residues. V was clipped by 4 bases and J by 1 base; unmatched bases: 8. Produced via immunoSEQ multiplex PCR; TCRdb's table is partial and in-frame only. The data contain some 67,000 clones, 95% to 98% of them singletons. This clone was counted a single time. Sample: T cells isolated from PBMCs. This receptor was obtained from a human donor in good health. The chain has TRBV5-1 and TRBJ2-3; the match to TRBD2 covers 8 bases. The CDR3 region has the DNA TGCGCCAGCAGCCGGGGGGGGGCGCTTGGCACAGATACGCAGTATTTT. Protein product: CASSRGGALGTDTQYF.